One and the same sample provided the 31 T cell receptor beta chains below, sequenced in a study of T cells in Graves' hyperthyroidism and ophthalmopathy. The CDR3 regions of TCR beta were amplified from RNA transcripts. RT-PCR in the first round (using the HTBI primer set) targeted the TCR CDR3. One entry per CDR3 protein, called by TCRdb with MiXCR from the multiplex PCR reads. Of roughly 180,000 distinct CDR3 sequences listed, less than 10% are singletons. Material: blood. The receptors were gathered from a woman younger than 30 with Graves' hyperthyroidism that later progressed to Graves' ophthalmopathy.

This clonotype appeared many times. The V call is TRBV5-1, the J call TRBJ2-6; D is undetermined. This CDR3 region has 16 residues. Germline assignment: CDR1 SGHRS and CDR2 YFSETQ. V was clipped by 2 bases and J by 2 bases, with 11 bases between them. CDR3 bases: TGCGCCAGCAGCTTTCACGCAGCCACTGGGGCCAACGTCCTGACTTTC. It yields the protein CASSFHAATGANVLTF. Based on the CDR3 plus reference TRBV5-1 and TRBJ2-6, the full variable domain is KAGVTQTPRYLIKTRGQQVTLSCSPISGHRSVSWYQQTPGQGLQFLFEYFSETQRNKGNFPGRFSGRQFSNSRSEMNVSTLELGDSALYLCASSFHAATGANVLTFGAGSRLTVL.

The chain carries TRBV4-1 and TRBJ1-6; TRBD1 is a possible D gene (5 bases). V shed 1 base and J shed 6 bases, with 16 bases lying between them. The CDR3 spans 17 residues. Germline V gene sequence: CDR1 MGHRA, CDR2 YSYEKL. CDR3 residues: CASSQGLAGPINSPLHF. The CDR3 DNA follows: TGCGCCAGCAGCCAAGGACTTGCAGGGCCGATTAATTCACCCCTCCACTTT.

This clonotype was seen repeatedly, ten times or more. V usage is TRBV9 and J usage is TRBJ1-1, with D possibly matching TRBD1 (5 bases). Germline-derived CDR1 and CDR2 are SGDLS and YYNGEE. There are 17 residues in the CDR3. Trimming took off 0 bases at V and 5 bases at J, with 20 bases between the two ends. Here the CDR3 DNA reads TGTGCCAGCAGCGTAGCCGGGGCAGGGACTAGCTGGACTGAAGCTTTCTTT. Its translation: CASSVAGAGTSWTEAFF. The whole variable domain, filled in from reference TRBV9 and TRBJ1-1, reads DSGVTQTPKHLITATGQRVTLRCSPRSGDLSVYWYQQSLDQGLQFLIQYYNGEERAKGNILERFSAQQFPDLHSELNLSSLELGDSALYFCASSVAGAGTSWTEAFFGQGTRLTVV.

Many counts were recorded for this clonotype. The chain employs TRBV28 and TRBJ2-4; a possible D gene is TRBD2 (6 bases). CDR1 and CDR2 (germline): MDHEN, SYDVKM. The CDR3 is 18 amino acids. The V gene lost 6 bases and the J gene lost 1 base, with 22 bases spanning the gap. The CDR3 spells CASSSWGSGGVAKNIQYF. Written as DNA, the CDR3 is TGTGCCAGCAGCTCATGGGGCTCCGGCGGGGTTGCCAAAAACATTCAGTACTTC.

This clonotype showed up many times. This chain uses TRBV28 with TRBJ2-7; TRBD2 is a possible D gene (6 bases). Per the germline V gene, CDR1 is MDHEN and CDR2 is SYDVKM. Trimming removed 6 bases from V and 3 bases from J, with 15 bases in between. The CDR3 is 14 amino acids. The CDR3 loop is CASSIGGGGYEQYF. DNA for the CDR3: TGTGCCAGCAGCATTGGGGGAGGCGGCTACGAGCAGTACTTC.

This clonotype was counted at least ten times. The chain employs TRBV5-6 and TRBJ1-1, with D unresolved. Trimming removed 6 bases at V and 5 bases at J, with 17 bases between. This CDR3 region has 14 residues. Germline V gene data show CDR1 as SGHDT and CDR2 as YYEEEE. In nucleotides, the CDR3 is TGTGCCAGCAACGAAAGAGGTTCCCGGACTGAAGCTTTCTTT. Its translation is CASNERGSRTEAFF.

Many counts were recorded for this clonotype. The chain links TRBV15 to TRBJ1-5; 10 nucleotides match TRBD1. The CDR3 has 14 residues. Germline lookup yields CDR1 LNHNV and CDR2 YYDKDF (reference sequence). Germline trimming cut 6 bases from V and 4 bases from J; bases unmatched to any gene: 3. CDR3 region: CATRGQGGNQPQHF. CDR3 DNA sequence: TGTGCCACCAGAGGACAGGGGGGGAATCAGCCCCAGCATTTT. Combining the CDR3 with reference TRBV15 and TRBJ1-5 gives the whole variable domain DAMVIQNPRYQVTQFGKPVTLSCSQTLNHNVMYWYQQKSSQAPKLLFHYYDKDFNNEADTPDNFQSRRPNTSFCFLDIRSPGLGDTAMYLCATRGQGGNQPQHFGDGTRLSIL.

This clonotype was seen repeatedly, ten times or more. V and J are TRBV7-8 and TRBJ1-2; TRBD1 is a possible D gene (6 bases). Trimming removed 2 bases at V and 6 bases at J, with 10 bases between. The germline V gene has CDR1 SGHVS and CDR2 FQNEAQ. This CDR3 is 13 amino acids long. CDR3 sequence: CASSLSPGDGYTF. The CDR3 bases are TGTGCCAGCAGCTTATCACCAGGGGATGGCTACACCTTC.

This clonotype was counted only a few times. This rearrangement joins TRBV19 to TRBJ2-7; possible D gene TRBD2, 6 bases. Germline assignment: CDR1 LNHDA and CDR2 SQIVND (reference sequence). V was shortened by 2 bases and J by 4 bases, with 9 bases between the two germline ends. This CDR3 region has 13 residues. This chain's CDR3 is CASSIRRGYEQYF. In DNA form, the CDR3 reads TGTGCCAGTAGTATAAGGAGGGGATACGAGCAGTACTTC.

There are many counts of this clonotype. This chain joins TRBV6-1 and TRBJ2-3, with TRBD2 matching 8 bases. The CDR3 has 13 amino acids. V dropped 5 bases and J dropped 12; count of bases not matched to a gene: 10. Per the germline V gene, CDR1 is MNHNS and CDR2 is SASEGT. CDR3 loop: CASSPPKREFQYF. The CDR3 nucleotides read TGTGCCAGCAGTCCACCGAAGCGGGAGTTTCAGTATTTT.

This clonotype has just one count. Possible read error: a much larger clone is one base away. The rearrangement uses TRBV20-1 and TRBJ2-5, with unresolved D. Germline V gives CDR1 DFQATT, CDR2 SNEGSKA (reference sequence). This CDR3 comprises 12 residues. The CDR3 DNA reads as TGCAGTGCTGATGACTTGGAAGAGGCCCAGTACTTC. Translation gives CSADDLEEAQYF.

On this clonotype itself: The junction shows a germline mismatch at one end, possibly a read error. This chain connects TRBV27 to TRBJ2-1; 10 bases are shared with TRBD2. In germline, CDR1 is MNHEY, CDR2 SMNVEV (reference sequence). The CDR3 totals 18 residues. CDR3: CASSLLASSGSLYNERFF. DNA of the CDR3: TGTGCCAGCAGTTTATTGGCATCTAGCGGGAGTCTCTACAATGAGCGGTTCTTC.

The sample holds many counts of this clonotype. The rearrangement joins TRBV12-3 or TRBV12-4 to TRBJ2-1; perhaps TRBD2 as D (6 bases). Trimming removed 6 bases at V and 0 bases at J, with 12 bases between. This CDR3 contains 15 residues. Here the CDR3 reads CASSNGRPSYNEQFF. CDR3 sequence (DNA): TGTGCCAGCAGCAACGGGAGACCCTCCTACAATGAGCAGTTCTTC.

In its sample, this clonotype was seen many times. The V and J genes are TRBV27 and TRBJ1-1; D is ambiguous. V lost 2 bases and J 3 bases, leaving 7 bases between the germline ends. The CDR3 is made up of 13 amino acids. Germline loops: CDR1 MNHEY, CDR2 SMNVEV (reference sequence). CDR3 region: CASSLTPDTEAFF. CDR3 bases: TGTGCCAGCAGTTTAACCCCGGACACTGAAGCTTTCTTT.

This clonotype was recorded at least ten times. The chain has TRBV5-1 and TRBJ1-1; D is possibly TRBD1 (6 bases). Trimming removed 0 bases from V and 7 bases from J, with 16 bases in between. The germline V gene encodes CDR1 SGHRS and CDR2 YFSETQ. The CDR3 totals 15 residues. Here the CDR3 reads CASSLGGALNGEAFF. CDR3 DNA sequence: TGCGCCAGCAGCTTGGGGGGGGCGCTCAACGGTGAAGCTTTCTTT.

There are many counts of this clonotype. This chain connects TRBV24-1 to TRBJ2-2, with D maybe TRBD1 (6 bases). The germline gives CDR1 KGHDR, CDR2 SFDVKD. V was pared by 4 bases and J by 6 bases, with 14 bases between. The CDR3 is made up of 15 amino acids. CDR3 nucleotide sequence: TGTGCCACCAGTGACAGGGACAACATCCCCGGGGAGCTGTTTTTT. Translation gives CATSDRDNIPGELFF.

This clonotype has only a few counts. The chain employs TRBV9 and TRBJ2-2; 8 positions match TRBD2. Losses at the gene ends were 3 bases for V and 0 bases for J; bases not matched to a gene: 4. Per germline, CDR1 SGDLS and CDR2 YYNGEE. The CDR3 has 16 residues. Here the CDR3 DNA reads TGTGCCAGCAGCGGACTTAGCGGGGCGAACACCGGGGAGCTGTTTTTT. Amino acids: CASSGLSGANTGELFF. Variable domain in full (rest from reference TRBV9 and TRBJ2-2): DSGVTQTPKHLITATGQRVTLRCSPRSGDLSVYWYQQSLDQGLQFLIQYYNGEERAKGNILERFSAQQFPDLHSELNLSSLELGDSALYFCASSGLSGANTGELFFGEGSRLTVL.

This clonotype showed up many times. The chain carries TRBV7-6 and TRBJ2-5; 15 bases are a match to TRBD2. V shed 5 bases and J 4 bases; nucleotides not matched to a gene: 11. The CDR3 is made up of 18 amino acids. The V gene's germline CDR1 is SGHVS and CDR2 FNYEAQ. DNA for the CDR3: TGTGCCAGCAGCGTACCGGGACTAGCGGGGGGAAAAGGAGAGACCCAGTACTTC. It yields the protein CASSVPGLAGGKGETQYF.

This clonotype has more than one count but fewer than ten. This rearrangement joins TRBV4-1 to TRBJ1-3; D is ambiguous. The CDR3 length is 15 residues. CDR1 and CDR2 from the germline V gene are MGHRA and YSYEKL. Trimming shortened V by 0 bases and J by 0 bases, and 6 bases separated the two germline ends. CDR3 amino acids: CASSQDISSGNTIYF. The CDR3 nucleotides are TGCGCCAGCAGCCAAGACATAAGCTCTGGAAACACCATATATTTT.

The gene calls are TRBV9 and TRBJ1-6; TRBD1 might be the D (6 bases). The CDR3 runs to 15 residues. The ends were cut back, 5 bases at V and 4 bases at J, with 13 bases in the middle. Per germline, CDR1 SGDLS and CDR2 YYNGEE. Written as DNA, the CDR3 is TGTGCCAGCAGGGGCGGGACAAATTATAATTCACCCCTCCACTTT. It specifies CASRGGTNYNSPLHF.

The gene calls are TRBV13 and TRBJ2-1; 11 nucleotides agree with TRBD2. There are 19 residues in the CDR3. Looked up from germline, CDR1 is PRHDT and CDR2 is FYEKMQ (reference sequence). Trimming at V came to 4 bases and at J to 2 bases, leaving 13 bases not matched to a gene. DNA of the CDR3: TGTGCCAGCAGCTACGGGACTAGCGGAACTTGGAGCCCCTACAATGAGCAGTTCTTC. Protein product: CASSYGTSGTWSPYNEQFF. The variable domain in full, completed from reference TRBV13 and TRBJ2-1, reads AAGVIQSPRHLIKEKRETATLKCYPIPRHDTVYWYQQGPGQDPQFLISFYEKMQSDKGSIPDRFSAQQFSDYHSELNMSSLELGDSALYFCASSYGTSGTWSPYNEQFFGPGTRLTVL.

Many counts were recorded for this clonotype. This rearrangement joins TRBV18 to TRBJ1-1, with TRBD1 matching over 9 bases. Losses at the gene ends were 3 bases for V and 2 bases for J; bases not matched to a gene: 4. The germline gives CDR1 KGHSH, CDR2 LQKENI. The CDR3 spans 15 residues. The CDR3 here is CASSPRQGDNTEAFF. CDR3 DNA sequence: TGTGCCAGCTCACCGCGACAGGGGGATAACACTGAAGCTTTCTTT.

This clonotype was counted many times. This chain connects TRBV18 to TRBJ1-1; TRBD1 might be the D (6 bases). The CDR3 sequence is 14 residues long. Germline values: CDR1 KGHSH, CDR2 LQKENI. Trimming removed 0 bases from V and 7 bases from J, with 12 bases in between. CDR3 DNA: TGTGCCAGCTCACCACCGGCAGGGGAGGGTGAAGCTTTCTTT. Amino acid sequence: CASSPPAGEGEAFF.

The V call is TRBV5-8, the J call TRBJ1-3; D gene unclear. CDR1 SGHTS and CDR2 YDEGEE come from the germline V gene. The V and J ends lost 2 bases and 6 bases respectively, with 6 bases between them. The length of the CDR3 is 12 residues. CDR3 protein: CASSFGSNTIYF. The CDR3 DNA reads TGTGCCAGCAGCTTTGGGTCAAACACCATATATTTT.

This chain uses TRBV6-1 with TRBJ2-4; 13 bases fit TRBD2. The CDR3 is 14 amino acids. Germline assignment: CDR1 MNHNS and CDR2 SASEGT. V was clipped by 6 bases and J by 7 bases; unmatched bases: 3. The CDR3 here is CASSPTSGRNIQYF. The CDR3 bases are TGTGCCAGCAGCCCGACTAGCGGGAGGAACATTCAGTACTTC.

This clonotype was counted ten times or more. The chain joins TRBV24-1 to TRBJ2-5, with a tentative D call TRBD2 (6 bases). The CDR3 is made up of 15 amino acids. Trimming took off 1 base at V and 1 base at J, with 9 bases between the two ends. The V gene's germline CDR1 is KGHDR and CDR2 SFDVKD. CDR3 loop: CATSDFGGTQETQYF. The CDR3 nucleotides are TGTGCCACCAGTGATTTTGGCGGGACCCAAGAGACCCAGTACTTC.

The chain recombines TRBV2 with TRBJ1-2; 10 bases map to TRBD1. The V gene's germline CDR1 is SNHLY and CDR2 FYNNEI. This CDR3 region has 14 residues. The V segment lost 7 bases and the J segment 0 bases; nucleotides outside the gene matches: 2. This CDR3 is CASNGQGANYGYTF. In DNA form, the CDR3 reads TGTGCCAGCAACGGACAGGGGGCTAACTATGGCTACACCTTC. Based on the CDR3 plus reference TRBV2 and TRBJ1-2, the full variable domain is EPEVTQTPSHQVTQMGQEVILRCVPISNHLYFYWYRQILGQKVEFLVSFYNNEISEKSEIFDDQFSVERPDGSNFTLKIRSTKLEDSAMYFCASNGQGANYGYTFGSGTRLTVV.

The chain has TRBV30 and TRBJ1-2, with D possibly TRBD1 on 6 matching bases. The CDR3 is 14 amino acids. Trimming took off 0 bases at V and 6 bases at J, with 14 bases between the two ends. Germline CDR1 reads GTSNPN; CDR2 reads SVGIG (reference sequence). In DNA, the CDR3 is TGTGCCTGGAGTGTATTAGGGACAAAGGATGGCTACACCTTC. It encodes CAWSVLGTKDGYTF.

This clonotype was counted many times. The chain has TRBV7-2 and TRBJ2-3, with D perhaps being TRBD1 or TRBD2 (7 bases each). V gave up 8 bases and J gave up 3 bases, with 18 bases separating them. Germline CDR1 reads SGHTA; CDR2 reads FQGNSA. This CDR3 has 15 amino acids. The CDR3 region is CASGIQGGGTDTQYF. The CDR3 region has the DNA TGTGCCAGCGGAATTCAGGGGGGGGGAACAGATACGCAGTATTTT.

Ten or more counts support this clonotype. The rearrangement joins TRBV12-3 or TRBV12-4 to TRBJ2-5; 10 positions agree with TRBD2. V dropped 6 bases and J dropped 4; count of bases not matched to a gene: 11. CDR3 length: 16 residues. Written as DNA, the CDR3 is TGTGCCAGCAGCCAGAGGCTAGCGGGGGCCCGAGAGACCCAGTACTTC. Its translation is CASSQRLAGARETQYF.

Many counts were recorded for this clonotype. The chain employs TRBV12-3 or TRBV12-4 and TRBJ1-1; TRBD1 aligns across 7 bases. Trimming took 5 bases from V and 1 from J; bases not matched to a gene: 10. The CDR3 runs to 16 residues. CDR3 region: CASSPRRGQKNTEAFF. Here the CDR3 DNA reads TGTGCCAGCAGTCCACGACGGGGACAGAAGAACACTGAAGCTTTCTTT.